Listed below are T cell receptor beta chains from one sample, sequenced in a study of shared clonotypes between healthy human individuals. The assay was immunoSEQ multiplex PCR, and TCRdb's table has in-frame clones only and misses some. The repertoire has roughly 1 million clones, around 82% of them found once; the top ten carry more than 0.45%. Sequencing was carried out using memory CD4+ T cells from PBMCs. The receptors derive from a man younger than 35 in good health. Some clones in this sample may be carry-over from other donors' samples. Each CDR3 is given with its conserved first and last residue. D genes are given only for firm matches. Clone sizes are given selectively: once, few, many, or a class where the clone is expanded.

J | size | V | D | CDR3 | DNA
TRBJ1-1 | NA | TRBV5-4 | NA | CASSVDRTEAFF | TGTGCCAGCAGCGTGGACAGAACTGAAGCTTTCTTT
TRBJ2-7 | NA | TRBV6-6 | TRBD2 | CAGSREGREQYF | TGTGCCGGCTCCAGGGAGGGTCGCGAGCAGTACTTC
TRBJ2-3 | few | TRBV27 | NA | CASSQGTSSLDTQYF | TGTGCCAGCAGCCAAGGGACTTCTTCTCTAGATACGCAGTATTTT
TRBJ1-2 | NA | TRBV19 | TRBD1 | CASRRDRRYGYTF | TGTGCCAGTAGGAGGGACAGGAGATATGGCTACACCTTC
TRBJ2-7 | once | TRBV6-6 | NA | CASRPPGGRDSYEQYF | TGTGCCAGCAGACCCCCCGGAGGGCGGGACTCCTACGAGCAGTACTTC
TRBJ2-7 | once | TRBV7-2 | NA | CASSLGLRYEQYF | TGTGCCAGCAGCTTGGGTCTTCGCTACGAGCAGTACTTC
TRBJ2-7 | once | TRBV9 | NA | CASSVGLSSYEQYF | TGTGCCAGCAGCGTAGGTCTCAGCTCCTACGAGCAGTACTTC
TRBJ1-1 | NA | TRBV6-5 | NA | CASSYQVWGSTEAFF | TGTGCCAGCAGTTACCAAGTATGGGGGAGCACTGAAGCTTTCTTT
TRBJ1-2 | NA | TRBV19 | TRBD1 | CASTTDRDSYGYTF | TGTGCCAGTACCACGGACAGGGATAGCTATGGCTACACCTTC
TRBJ2-3 | NA | TRBV4-1 | TRBD2 | CASSELTQREVSDTQYF | TGCGCCAGCAGCGAACTCACCCAGCGGGAGGTATCAGATACGCAGTATTTT
TRBJ2-7 | NA | TRBV9 | TRBD2 | CASSAGVAGYYEQYF | TGTGCCAGCAGCGCTGGGGTAGCGGGGTACTACGAGCAGTACTTC
TRBJ1-5 | NA | TRBV9 | NA | CASSVGGHSNQPQHF | TGTGCCAGCAGCGTAGGCGGACACAGCAATCAGCCCCAGCATTTT
TRBJ1-5 | NA | TRBV29-1 | NA | CSVEGGTGQPQHF | TGCAGCGTTGAAGGAGGGACGGGGCAGCCCCAGCATTTT
TRBJ2-3 | NA | TRBV7-9 | NA | CASSLLQTTDTQYF | TGTGCCAGCAGCCTGTTACAGACCACAGATACGCAGTATTTT
TRBJ2-2 | NA | TRBV6-5 | NA | CASRKATGELFF | TGTGCCAGCAGAAAAGCAACCGGGGAGCTGTTTTTT
TRBJ2-7 | NA | TRBV28 | NA | CASSLNGAASSYEQYF | TGTGCCAGCAGTTTAAATGGAGCGGCCAGCTCCTACGAGCAGTACTTC
TRBJ1-1 | NA | TRBV7-9 | NA | CASFRVRDLDAEAFF | TGTGCCAGCTTTCGGGTGAGGGACCTCGACGCTGAAGCTTTCTTT
TRBJ1-2 | NA | TRBV7-6 | TRBD1 | CASSSLTGGARGYTF | TGTGCCAGCAGCTCCCTGACAGGGGGCGCGAGGGGCTACACCTTC
TRBJ2-2 | NA | TRBV2 | TRBD2 | CASRGTSGSPGELFF | TGTGCCAGCAGGGGGACTAGCGGGAGTCCCGGGGAGCTGTTTTTT
TRBJ1-2 | NA | TRBV7-8 | TRBD1 | CASSSTGGRYYGYTF | TGTGCCAGCAGCTCCACAGGGGGCCGGTACTATGGCTACACCTTC
TRBJ2-1 | many | TRBV7-3 | TRBD1 | CASSFATGVEQFF | TGTGCCAGCAGCTTCGCCACAGGGGTTGAGCAGTTCTTC
TRBJ1-2 | NA | TRBV7-8 | NA | CASSSGRGAFGYTF | TGTGCCAGCAGCTCCGGGCGGGGGGCTTTTGGCTACACCTTC
TRBJ2-2 | NA | TRBV7-2 | NA | CASSLAVYGELFF | TGTGCCAGCAGCTTAGCGGTGTACGGGGAGCTGTTTTTT